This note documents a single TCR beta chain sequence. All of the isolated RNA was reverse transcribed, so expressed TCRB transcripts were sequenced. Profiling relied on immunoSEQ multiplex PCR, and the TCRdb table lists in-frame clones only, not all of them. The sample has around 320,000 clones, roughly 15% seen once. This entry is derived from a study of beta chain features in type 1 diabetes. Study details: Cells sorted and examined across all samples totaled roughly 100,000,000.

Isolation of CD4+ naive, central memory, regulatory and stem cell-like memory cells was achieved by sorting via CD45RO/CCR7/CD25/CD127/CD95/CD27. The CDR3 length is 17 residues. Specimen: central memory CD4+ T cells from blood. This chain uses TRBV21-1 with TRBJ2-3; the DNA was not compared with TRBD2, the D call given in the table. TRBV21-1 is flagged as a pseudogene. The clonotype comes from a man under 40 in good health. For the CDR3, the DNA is TGTGCCAGCAGCAAAGAGGTCAGCGGGGGGGCCGGAGATACGCAGTATTTT. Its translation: CASSKEVSGGAGDTQYF.